Reported below is one TCR beta chain. The data were taken from a study of shared clonotypes between healthy human individuals. CDR1 is SGHNT and CDR2 is YYREEE in the germline V gene (reference sequence). The ends were cut back, 0 bases at V and 1 base at J, with 16 bases in the middle. The CDR3 sequence is 17 residues long. Sorted-subset replicate PCRs used 200 to 250 ng DNA, tens of thousands of T cell genomes. TCRdb's copy holds only in-frame clones and misses some; the assay was immunoSEQ multiplex PCR. The sample has over a million clones, roughly 97% seen once. This rearrangement joins TRBV5-4 to TRBJ2-5, with D maybe TRBD2 (6 bases). The clonotype comes from a man aged 30-40 years in good health. The sample comprised naive CD4+ T cells sorted from blood. The subset is: CD45RA+ positively selected. The CDR3 sequence is CASSLAGLAVIQETQYF. The CDR3 DNA reads as TGTGCCAGCAGCTTGGCCGGGTTAGCGGTAATCCAAGAGACCCAGTACTTC.